The text below deals with one TCR beta chain. Its target is not known. V shed 0 bases, J shed 9 bases, and the junction held 3 bases outside the gene matches. CDR1 MNHEY and CDR2 SVGAGI come from the germline V gene. This CDR3 is built from 15 residues. Profiling relied on immunoSEQ multiplex PCR, and the TCRdb table lists in-frame clones only, not all of them. The table records roughly 130,000 clones, 88% of them present only once. The record originates from a study of T cell responses to AZD1222 COVID-19 vaccine. For the study at large: Pooling covered second doses at about 4 or about 12 weeks. Overall study results and limits: Baseline seropositivity occurred in only a handful of AZD1222 recipients. Two AZD1222 administrations were followed by greater Spike-specific TCR breadth and depth. Donor demographics were predominantly white British with a female majority; clonal diversity may be underestimated.

The sequence was collected from an adult in good health. The starting material was peripheral blood, obtained on day 0 of AZD1222 vaccination. The chain employs TRBV6-5 and TRBJ1-6, with 9 bases that match TRBD1. CDR3 region: CASSYSDRGGSPLHF. The CDR3 DNA reads TGTGCCAGCAGTTACTCGGACAGGGGAGGTTCACCCCTCCACTTT.